A single T cell receptor beta chain is shown here with its context. Its antigen remains unidentified. This record belongs to a study of cytomegalovirus exposure and HLA in healthy donors. On the study more broadly: Counted in an early data release were about 85 million unique TCRs from HLA-typed donors.

PCR was performed using 60 Vbeta and 13 Jbeta primers. The table came from immunoSEQ multiplex PCR; TCRdb's copy has only in-frame clones and leaves some out. The data contain 150,000 to 200,000 clones, 70% to 90% of them singletons. At the time of sampling, donors were nominally healthy, though unrecorded immune exposures were likely. Findings and caveats of the study: In a later analysis, specific HLA alleles were associated with 16,000 or so TCR beta sequences at a 0.05 false discovery rate.

The CDR3 sequence is 15 residues long. Germline V gene sequence: CDR1 LNHDA, CDR2 SQIVND (reference sequence). V lost 5 bases and J lost 3; bases outside the gene matches: 9. The rearrangement joins TRBV19 to TRBJ1-1, with TRBD1 identical over 7 bases. The material sequenced was PBMCs. The TCR originated in a woman between 18 and 29 years old in good health and CMV-seronegative. CDR3: CASSPQGVPHTEAFF. The CDR3 DNA reads as TGTGCCAGTAGTCCCCAGGGGGTCCCGCACACTGAAGCTTTCTTT.